This is a list of T cell receptor beta chains from one sample in a study of blood T cells in healthy people across ages. TCRdb redid the calling of the 5' RACE reads with MiXCR, one entry per CDR3 protein. The repertoire holds 1.2 million to 1.5 million distinct CDR3 sequences, with roughly 60% as singletons. The sample was blood. The receptors originated from a man between 18 and 35 years old in good health. Each CDR3 is given without its conserved first and last residue.

j_gene: TRBJ2-7; v_gene: TRBV12-3/TRBV12-4; CDR3aa: ASSDRGLYEQY
j_gene: TRBJ1-2; v_gene: TRBV6-6; CDR3aa: ASSGGWLDYGYT
j_gene: .; v_gene: TRBV6-5; CDR3aa: ASSPLSGREAYEQY
j_gene: TRBJ1-2; v_gene: TRBV12-3/TRBV12-4; CDR3aa: ASSLGNGAGGGYT
j_gene: .; v_gene: TRBV12-5; CDR3aa: ASGLVLAGASGYEQY
j_gene: TRBJ1-4; v_gene: TRBV10-3; CDR3aa: AISESQMNNEKLF
j_gene: TRBJ2-5; v_gene: TRBV10-3; CDR3aa: AIGAGETQY
j_gene: TRBJ2-1; v_gene: TRBV19; CDR3aa: ASSRLLAESSYNEQF
j_gene: TRBJ2-6; v_gene: TRBV3-1; CDR3aa: ASSQDIRGTGGWFSGANVLT
j_gene: TRBJ2-5; v_gene: TRBV3-1; CDR3aa: ASNGHQETQY
j_gene: TRBJ2-1; v_gene: TRBV4-1; CDR3aa: ASSQVSGGEQF
j_gene: TRBJ2-3; v_gene: TRBV4-1; CDR3aa: ASSQTPLPGLAGGDTQY
j_gene: TRBJ2-1; v_gene: TRBV15; CDR3aa: ATTPGRGLYNEQF
j_gene: TRBJ2-7; v_gene: TRBV7-7; CDR3aa: ASSLAPSSEPQY
j_gene: TRBJ2-7; v_gene: TRBV7-2; CDR3aa: ASSSTRRSTNSYEQY
j_gene: TRBJ1-6; v_gene: TRBV9; CDR3aa: ASSSRSGQGNSPLH